Listed below are T cell receptor beta chains from one sample, sequenced in a study of blood T cell repertoires in COVID-19. Clones were sequenced by immunoSEQ multiplex PCR, and TCRdb holds only the in-frame ones, with some missing. Here the sample spans about 150,000 clones, around 82% being singletons. What was sequenced was peripheral blood. These receptors were taken from a woman in her 50s with acute or convalescent COVID-19. The CDR3 runs from the conserved cysteine through the conserved F or W. Each record gives: J gene, clone size, V gene, D gene, CDR3 protein, CDR3 DNA. A D gene is named only where the DNA matches it firmly. Size is stated for part of the rows, as once, few or many counts, or as a class when the clone is expanded.

j_gene: TRBJ2-5; abundance: NA; v_gene: TRBV10-1; d_gene: TRBD1; CDR3aa: CASRERQGGETQYF; CDR3nt: TGCGCCAGCAGGGAGAGACAGGGGGGCGAGACCCAGTACTTC
j_gene: TRBJ2-3; abundance: NA; v_gene: TRBV7-3; d_gene: NA; CDR3aa: CASSRGDTQYF; CDR3nt: TGTGCCAGCAGCCGGGGGGATACGCAGTATTTT
j_gene: TRBJ1-2; abundance: NA; v_gene: TRBV28; d_gene: TRBD1; CDR3aa: CASSLTAGGLGYTF; CDR3nt: TGTGCCAGCAGTTTAACGGCAGGGGGCCTTGGCTACACCTTC
j_gene: TRBJ1-1; abundance: NA; v_gene: TRBV2; d_gene: NA; CDR3aa: CASQPSHTEAFF; CDR3nt: TGTGCCAGCCAACCGAGTCACACTGAAGCTTTCTTT
j_gene: TRBJ2-1; abundance: NA; v_gene: TRBV2; d_gene: TRBD2; CDR3aa: CASIHGLAGRNEQFF; CDR3nt: TGTGCCAGCATCCACGGACTAGCGGGGCGTAATGAGCAGTTCTTC
j_gene: TRBJ2-7; abundance: once; v_gene: TRBV6-1; d_gene: NA; CDR3aa: CASSERKTTAYEQYF; CDR3nt: TGTGCCAGCAGTGAAAGGAAAACGACAGCCTACGAGCAGTACTTC
j_gene: TRBJ1-1; abundance: NA; v_gene: TRBV6-5; d_gene: NA; CDR3aa: CASSYSANTEAFF; CDR3nt: TGTGCCAGCAGTTACTCGGCGAACACTGAAGCTTTCTTT
j_gene: TRBJ1-2; abundance: many; v_gene: TRBV14; d_gene: NA; CDR3aa: CASSQDNRGRDGYTF; CDR3nt: TGTGCCAGCAGCCAAGATAACAGAGGGAGAGATGGCTACACCTTC
j_gene: TRBJ2-7; abundance: NA; v_gene: TRBV6-5; d_gene: TRBD1; CDR3aa: CASSYSRDRSYEQYF; CDR3nt: TGTGCCAGCAGTTACTCGAGGGACAGATCCTACGAGCAGTACTTC
j_gene: TRBJ2-2; abundance: once; v_gene: TRBV7-6; d_gene: TRBD2; CDR3aa: CATSPFGGGNTGELFF; CDR3nt: TGTGCCACCAGCCCTTTCGGGGGGGGGAACACCGGGGAGCTGTTTTTT
j_gene: TRBJ2-5; abundance: NA; v_gene: TRBV7-2; d_gene: TRBD2; CDR3aa: CASSLAGGTKETQYF; CDR3nt: TGTGCCAGCAGTCTAGCGGGGGGGACAAAAGAGACCCAGTACTTC
j_gene: TRBJ1-2; abundance: NA; v_gene: TRBV24-1; d_gene: NA; CDR3aa: CATSDSGGAGYTF; CDR3nt: TGTGCCACCAGTGACAGCGGAGGGGCGGGCTACACCTTC
j_gene: TRBJ2-1; abundance: NA; v_gene: TRBV10-1; d_gene: TRBD1; CDR3aa: CALRGTGVSNEQFF; CDR3nt: TGCGCCCTCAGGGGGACAGGGGTATCGAATGAGCAGTTCTTC
j_gene: TRBJ1-2; abundance: NA; v_gene: TRBV20-1; d_gene: NA; CDR3aa: CSASRPLGPSGDGGYTF; CDR3nt: TGCAGTGCTAGTCGCCCCTTGGGGCCTTCAGGAGATGGTGGCTACACCTTC
j_gene: TRBJ1-5; abundance: NA; v_gene: TRBV4-3; d_gene: NA; CDR3aa: CASSPAFRVQPQHF; CDR3nt: TGCGCCAGCAGCCCAGCATTCAGGGTTCAGCCCCAGCATTTT
j_gene: TRBJ2-3; abundance: NA; v_gene: TRBV7-9; d_gene: NA; CDR3aa: CASSLAGLVDTQYF; CDR3nt: TGTGCCAGCAGCTTAGCGGGCCTGGTGGATACGCAGTATTTT
j_gene: TRBJ2-7; abundance: NA; v_gene: TRBV6-2/TRBV6-3; d_gene: NA; CDR3aa: CASSWAPYEQYF; CDR3nt: TGTGCCAGCAGTTGGGCACCGTACGAGCAGTACTTC
j_gene: TRBJ2-1; abundance: NA; v_gene: TRBV2; d_gene: TRBD2; CDR3aa: CASRGGTYNEQFF; CDR3nt: TGTGCCAGTCGGGGGGGCACCTACAATGAGCAGTTCTTC
j_gene: TRBJ1-1; abundance: few; v_gene: TRBV25-1; d_gene: TRBD1; CDR3aa: CASSKRTGVGTEAFF; CDR3nt: TGTGCCAGCAGTAAACGGACAGGGGTAGGCACTGAAGCTTTCTTT
j_gene: TRBJ2-5; abundance: NA; v_gene: TRBV7-3; d_gene: NA; CDR3aa: CASSLFAGAEETQYF; CDR3nt: TGTGCCAGCAGCTTATTTGCGGGGGCAGAAGAGACCCAGTACTTC
j_gene: TRBJ1-1; abundance: NA; v_gene: TRBV7-9; d_gene: TRBD1; CDR3aa: CASSLSARDRGPNTEAFF; CDR3nt: TGTGCCAGCAGCTTAAGCGCTCGGGACAGGGGCCCGAACACTGAAGCTTTCTTT
j_gene: TRBJ2-7; abundance: once; v_gene: TRBV5-1; d_gene: TRBD1; CDR3aa: CASSLSTAGGDEQYF; CDR3nt: TGCGCCAGCAGCTTGTCAACGGCAGGGGGCGACGAGCAGTACTTC
j_gene: TRBJ2-2; abundance: NA; v_gene: TRBV18; d_gene: TRBD2; CDR3aa: CASSPALAGSTGELFF; CDR3nt: TGTGCCAGCTCACCAGCCCTAGCGGGGTCCACCGGGGAGCTGTTTTTT
j_gene: TRBJ1-1; abundance: NA; v_gene: TRBV19; d_gene: NA; CDR3aa: CASSINTGGTEAFF; CDR3nt: TGTGCCAGTAGTATTAACACGGGAGGGACTGAAGCTTTCTTT
j_gene: TRBJ1-5; abundance: NA; v_gene: TRBV15; d_gene: NA; CDR3aa: CATSSPSDGELAQHF; CDR3nt: TGTGCCACCAGCAGCCCCTCGGACGGGGAATTAGCCCAGCATTTT
j_gene: TRBJ1-2; abundance: NA; v_gene: TRBV5-1; d_gene: NA; CDR3aa: CASSLWGGHYGYTF; CDR3nt: TGCGCCAGCAGCCTCTGGGGGGGCCACTATGGCTACACCTTC
j_gene: TRBJ2-1; abundance: NA; v_gene: TRBV5-4; d_gene: TRBD2; CDR3aa: CASSLFVTSGGVSSYNEQFF; CDR3nt: TGTGCCAGCAGCTTGTTCGTGACTAGCGGGGGGGTCAGCTCCTACAATGAGCAGTTCTTC
j_gene: TRBJ2-2; abundance: NA; v_gene: TRBV6-5; d_gene: NA; CDR3aa: CASSRITGELFF; CDR3nt: TGTGCCAGCAGCAGAATAACCGGGGAGCTGTTTTTT
j_gene: TRBJ1-3; abundance: NA; v_gene: TRBV7-2; d_gene: NA; CDR3aa: CASSPGHPLSGNTIYF; CDR3nt: TGTGCCAGCAGCCCAGGACACCCCCTCTCTGGAAACACCATATATTTT
j_gene: TRBJ1-6; abundance: NA; v_gene: TRBV6-5; d_gene: NA; CDR3aa: CASSPRGNGNSPLHF; CDR3nt: TGTGCCAGCAGCCCCAGGGGAAACGGGAATTCACCCCTCCACTTT
j_gene: TRBJ1-2; abundance: NA; v_gene: TRBV7-2; d_gene: TRBD1; CDR3aa: CASSAHTGGKFYGYTF; CDR3nt: TGTGCCAGCAGCGCCCACACAGGGGGCAAATTCTATGGCTACACCTTC
j_gene: TRBJ1-2; abundance: NA; v_gene: TRBV18; d_gene: NA; CDR3aa: CASSPPQGKGGYTF; CDR3nt: TGTGCCAGCTCACCACCGCAGGGAAAGGGTGGCTACACCTTC
j_gene: TRBJ2-1; abundance: few; v_gene: TRBV21-1; d_gene: NA; CDR3aa: CASSRRHPTPYNEQFF; CDR3nt: TGTGCCAGCAGCAGGAGGCATCCTACCCCTTACAATGAGCAGTTCTTC
j_gene: TRBJ1-6; abundance: NA; v_gene: TRBV9; d_gene: TRBD1; CDR3aa: CASSPPTGNSPLHF; CDR3nt: TGTGCCAGCAGCCCACCGACAGGGAATTCACCCCTCCACTTT
j_gene: TRBJ1-2; abundance: NA; v_gene: TRBV6-2/TRBV6-3; d_gene: NA; CDR3aa: CASSYEASLSGYTF; CDR3nt: TGTGCCAGCAGTTATGAGGCCAGTTTATCCGGCTACACCTTC